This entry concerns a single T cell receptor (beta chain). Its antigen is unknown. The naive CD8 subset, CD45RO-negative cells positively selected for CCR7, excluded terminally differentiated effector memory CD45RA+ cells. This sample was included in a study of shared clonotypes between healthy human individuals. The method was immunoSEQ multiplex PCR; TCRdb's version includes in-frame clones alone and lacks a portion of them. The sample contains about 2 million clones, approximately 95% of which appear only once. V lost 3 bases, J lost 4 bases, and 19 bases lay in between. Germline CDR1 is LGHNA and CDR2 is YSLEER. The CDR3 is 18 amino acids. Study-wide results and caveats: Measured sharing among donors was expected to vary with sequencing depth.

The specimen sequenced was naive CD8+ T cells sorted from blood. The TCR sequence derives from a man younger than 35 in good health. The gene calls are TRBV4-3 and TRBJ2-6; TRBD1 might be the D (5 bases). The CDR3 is CASSHDSPDHLGANVLTF. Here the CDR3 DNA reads TGCGCCAGCAGCCATGACAGTCCGGACCATCTGGGGGCCAACGTCCTGACTTTC.